This T cell receptor (beta chain) was captured in a study of spatial heterogeneity in lung cancer. Whole-study context: Bulk RNA-seq from matched material yielded a T cell module score that correlated strongly with TCR transcript counts in tumor regions.

MiXCR, applied by TCRdb to the 5' RACE reads, yields one record per CDR3 protein. The table shows roughly 3,600 distinct CDR3 sequences, with roughly 5.4% occurring only once. V lost 2 bases, J lost 4 bases, and 8 bases lay in between. Germline V gene lookup returns CDR1 SGHAT and CDR2 FQNNGV. The CDR3 runs to 13 residues. By share of the sample, this clonotype is medium-sized (0.01 to 0.1%). Its antigen is unknown. Time point: sample taken at primary tumor resection. Whole RNA came from tumor, nontumor lung or frozen PBMC and was sequenced without being sorted. Study observations and caveats: Expanded alpha and beta TCR counts within tumors tracked tumor mutation counts.

The sequences come from lung tumor tissue, collected at surgery. The chain links TRBV11-2 to TRBJ1-1, with D possibly TRBD1 on 6 matching bases. The source is a female donor with early-stage non-small cell lung cancer. CDR3 loop: CASSLRGRTEAFF. In nucleotides, the CDR3 is TGTGCCAGCAGCTTACGGGGGCGCACTGAAGCTTTCTTT.